The 30 T cell receptor beta chains given below trace back to one sample, sequenced in a study of blood T cell repertoires in COVID-19. Profiled with immunoSEQ multiplex PCR; TCRdb holds only in-frame clones, not every one. Of 45,000 to 60,000 clones in the sample, 70% to 90% were seen once. Sequenced input: peripheral blood. The receptors originated from a human donor in a cohort sampled during active COVID-19.

This clone occurred once. The chain uses TRBV14 and TRBJ1-4; D is uncertain. The CDR3 length is 13 residues. The germline V gene has CDR1 SGHDN and CDR2 FVKESK. Trimming shortened V by 2 bases and J by 7 bases, and 8 bases separated the two germline ends. The DNA of the CDR3 is TGTGCCAGCAGCCAACTTGGAGCTGAAAAACTGTTTTTT. It encodes CASSQLGAEKLFF.

CDR3: CASSEWLQGYNEKLFF. The CDR3 bases are TGTGCCAGTAGCGAGTGGTTACAGGGGTATAATGAAAAACTGTTTTTT. This chain joins TRBV19 and TRBJ1-4; 7 nucleotides align to TRBD1. Germline V lookup: CDR1 LNHDA, CDR2 SQIVND (reference sequence). Trimming removed 6 bases from V and 4 bases from J; junction bases left unmatched: 11. The CDR3 sequence is 16 residues long.

This sequence joins TRBV27 and TRBJ2-7, with 8 bases fitting TRBD2. Germline V gene lookup returns CDR1 MNHEY and CDR2 SMNVEV (reference sequence). V trimming: 4 bases; J trimming: 3 bases; junction bases outside the gene matches: 8. This CDR3 has 15 amino acids. CDR3 sequence reads: CASSSYGGRIYEQYF. The CDR3 coding sequence is TGTGCCAGCAGTTCCTATGGCGGGAGGATCTACGAGCAGTACTTC.

The chain is built from TRBV21-1 and TRBJ1-2; the table's D gene call, TRBD1, was not cross checked with the DNA. TRBV21-1 is reported as a pseudogene. This CDR3 region has 14 residues. The CDR3 nucleotides read TGTGCCAGCAATAACCGGCAGGGGCCGGCTGGCTACACCTTC. This encodes CASNNRQGPAGYTF.

The rearrangement uses TRBV11-2 and TRBJ2-1; TRBD1 agrees at 10 bases. The CDR3 is 16 amino acids. Germline V gene lookup returns CDR1 SGHAT and CDR2 FQNNGV. The V segment lost 3 bases and the J segment 6 bases; nucleotides outside the gene matches: 8. CDR3 DNA: TGTGCCAGCAGCTTCACGGGGGACAGGGGATTCAATGAGCAGTTCTTC. It specifies CASSFTGDRGFNEQFF.

This chain links TRBV4-1 with TRBJ2-3, with D hard to call. This CDR3 has 12 amino acids. V was shortened by 4 bases and J by 6 bases, with 8 bases between the two germline ends. The germline V gene has CDR1 MGHRA and CDR2 YSYEKL. The CDR3 reads CASSLAMDTQYF. The CDR3 DNA reads TGCGCCAGCAGCCTCGCTATGGATACGCAGTATTTT.

The chain has TRBV5-1 and TRBJ1-3; maybe TRBD1 (5 bases). Trimming left V 0 bases short and J 2 bases short, with 9 bases between. The CDR3 has 15 amino acids. Germline CDR1 reads SGHRS; CDR2 reads YFSETQ. The DNA for the CDR3 is TGCGCCAGCAGCTTGGACTCAGGGACTGGAAACACCATATATTTT. The encoded protein is CASSLDSGTGNTIYF. Full variable domain (rest looked up from reference TRBV5-1 and TRBJ1-3): KAGVTQTPRYLIKTRGQQVTLSCSPISGHRSVSWYQQTPGQGLQFLFEYFSETQRNKGNFPGRFSGRQFSNSRSEMNVSTLELGDSALYLCASSLDSGTGNTIYFGEGSWLTVV.

The chain has TRBV24-1 and TRBJ2-5; D gene uncertain. Germline V gene data show CDR1 as KGHDR and CDR2 as SFDVKD. The ends were cut back, 5 bases at V and 2 bases at J, with 8 bases in the middle. The CDR3 is made up of 13 amino acids. The DNA of the CDR3 is TGTGCCACCAGTGTTGCGGAACAAGAGACCCAGTACTTC. Amino acid sequence: CATSVAEQETQYF.

This clone was found a few times. The rearrangement uses TRBV5-4 and TRBJ2-1; TRBD2 aligns across 11 bases. The J segment lost 7 bases and the V segment lost 4 bases, leaving 7 bases of the junction unmatched. This CDR3 has 15 amino acids. Germline V gene data show CDR1 as SGHNT and CDR2 as YYREEE (reference sequence). The CDR3 DNA sequence: TGTGCCAGCAGCATAGCGGGGGGGAATTTGAATGAGCAGTTCTTC. Its translation is CASSIAGGNLNEQFF.

V gene TRBV7-9 combines with J gene TRBJ1-3, with a weak D call TRBD1 (6 bases). V dropped 5 bases and J dropped 2 bases, with 16 bases sitting between them. In germline, CDR1 is SEHNR, CDR2 FQNEAQ (reference sequence). This CDR3 region has 16 residues. CDR3 in amino acids: CASSQRNNRAGNTIYF. The CDR3 DNA follows: TGTGCCAGCAGCCAGAGAAATAACAGGGCTGGAAACACCATATATTTT.

This chain links TRBV28 with TRBJ2-5; TRBD2 is a possible D gene (5 bases). The CDR3 spans 13 residues. V lost 11 bases to trimming and J lost 4 bases, with 17 bases between them. CDR1 is MDHEN and CDR2 is SYDVKM in the germline V gene. CDR3 residues: CASRESSRETQYF. The DNA of the CDR3 is TGTGCCTCTCGGGAAAGTAGCAGAGAGACCCAGTACTTC.

This clone was seen just once. The chain employs TRBV28 and TRBJ1-5; D is perhaps TRBD1 (5 bases). The CDR3 contains 13 residues. Germline V CDR1 and CDR2: MDHEN, SYDVKM. V was shortened by 2 bases and J by 6 bases, with 8 bases between the two germline ends. CDR3 protein: CASSLQGSQPQHF. DNA of the CDR3: TGTGCCAGCAGTTTACAGGGAAGTCAGCCCCAGCATTTT.

The chain has TRBV5-1 and TRBJ2-7, with TRBD1 as a possible D gene (6 bases). From germline, CDR1 is SGHRS and CDR2 YFSETQ. V was cut by 0 bases and J by 0 bases, with 19 bases left in between. This CDR3 spans 18 amino acids. This chain's CDR3 is CASSLAPRTEYFSYEQYF. DNA of the CDR3: TGCGCCAGCAGCTTGGCCCCCCGGACAGAGTACTTCTCCTACGAGCAGTACTTC.

This clone appeared a few times. The chain joins TRBV18 to TRBJ1-6; possible D gene TRBD1, 6 bases. V dropped 1 base and J dropped 7 bases, with 14 bases sitting between them. Germline CDR1 is KGHSH and CDR2 is LQKENI. This CDR3 spans 16 amino acids. In nucleotides, the CDR3 is TGTGCCAGCTCACCACTGGATGCAGGGGCAAATTCACCCCTCCACTTT. Its translation is CASSPLDAGANSPLHF.

The rearrangement joins TRBV5-1 to TRBJ1-2; possible D gene TRBD1, 5 bases. Germline V CDR1 and CDR2: SGHRS, YFSETQ. V lost 6 bases to trimming and J lost 4 bases, with 19 bases between them. The CDR3 contains 15 residues. The CDR3 loop is CASTGAPGSSYGYTF. The CDR3 nucleotides are TGCGCCAGCACCGGAGCCCCAGGGTCTTCCTATGGCTACACCTTC. The whole variable domain, filled in from reference TRBV5-1 and TRBJ1-2, reads KAGVTQTPRYLIKTRGQQVTLSCSPISGHRSVSWYQQTPGQGLQFLFEYFSETQRNKGNFPGRFSGRQFSNSRSEMNVSTLELGDSALYLCASTGAPGSSYGYTFGSGTRLTVV.

The chain couples TRBV7-8 to TRBJ1-2; 7 bases are shared with TRBD1. J gave up 4 bases and V 5 bases, and 13 bases lay outside the gene matches. CDR1 SGHVS and CDR2 FQNEAQ come from the germline V gene. This CDR3 is 16 amino acids long. The CDR3 protein is CASSPSRMGQLYGYTF. For the CDR3, the DNA is TGTGCCAGCAGCCCTAGCCGAATGGGACAGCTCTATGGCTACACCTTC. Drawing the rest from reference TRBV7-8 and TRBJ1-2, the complete variable domain is GAGVSQSPRYKVAKRGQDVALRCDPISGHVSLFWYQQALGQGPEFLTYFQNEAQLDKSGLPSDRFFAERPEGSVSTLKIQRTQQEDSAVYLCASSPSRMGQLYGYTFGSGTRLTVV.

V is TRBV9 and J is TRBJ2-1; D possibly corresponds to TRBD1 (6 bases). The CDR3 runs to 15 residues. In germline, CDR1 is SGDLS, CDR2 YYNGEE. The V end was cut by 3 bases, the J end by 5 bases, with 15 bases between. The CDR3 sequence: CASSETGVPHNEQFF. DNA for the CDR3: TGTGCCAGCAGCGAGACAGGAGTCCCACACAATGAGCAGTTCTTC. Variable domain in full (rest from reference TRBV9 and TRBJ2-1): DSGVTQTPKHLITATGQRVTLRCSPRSGDLSVYWYQQSLDQGLQFLIQYYNGEERAKGNILERFSAQQFPDLHSELNLSSLELGDSALYFCASSETGVPHNEQFFGPGTRLTVL.

V and J are TRBV28 and TRBJ2-3; 8 bases line up with TRBD2. Germline lookup yields CDR1 MDHEN and CDR2 SYDVKM. With 1 base clipped from V and 11 bases from J, the junction kept 11 bases outside the gene matches. This CDR3 comprises 15 residues. The CDR3 loop reads CASSLSGGGLGWQYF. The DNA for the CDR3 is TGTGCCAGCAGTTTATCGGGCGGGGGGCTAGGATGGCAGTATTTT.

The rearrangement uses TRBV18 and TRBJ2-7; 9 bases map to TRBD1. Germline values: CDR1 KGHSH, CDR2 LQKENI. V trimming: 1 base; J trimming: 6 bases; junction bases outside the gene matches: 13. There are 17 residues in the CDR3. CDR3 loop: CASSPRGQGLLRGEQYF. The CDR3 DNA follows: TGTGCCAGCTCACCACGGGGACAGGGACTTCTACGGGGCGAGCAGTACTTC.

The V call is TRBV10-2, the J call TRBJ2-7, with 7 positions matching TRBD1. The CDR3 covers 15 residues. V lost 6 bases, J lost 3 bases, and 11 bases stayed unmatched. The germline V gene encodes CDR1 WSHSY and CDR2 SAAADI. CDR3: CASRLTGTPYYEQYF. The CDR3 coding sequence is TGCGCCAGCAGATTGACAGGGACCCCCTACTACGAGCAGTACTTC.

V is TRBV30 and J is TRBJ2-3; 8 nucleotides line up with TRBD2. The J segment lost 2 bases and the V segment lost 4 bases, leaving 5 bases of the junction unmatched. The germline gives CDR1 GTSNPN, CDR2 SVGIG (reference sequence). This CDR3 has 14 residues. The CDR3 region has the DNA TGTGCCTGGACCGGTAGCGGGAACACAGATACGCAGTATTTT. It yields the protein CAWTGSGNTDTQYF.

CDR3 sequence reads: CASSPSGPLGYGYTF. DNA of the CDR3: TGTGCCAGCAGCCCATCAGGCCCACTGGGCTATGGCTACACCTTC. The rearrangement joins TRBV7-2 to TRBJ1-2; D remains unclear. With 5 bases removed from V and 4 bases from J, the gap between germline ends came to 17 bases. Germline assignment: CDR1 SGHTA and CDR2 FQGNSA. The CDR3 is 15 residues long.

The gene calls are TRBV11-1 and TRBJ2-1; no clear D gene. Per germline, CDR1 SGHAT and CDR2 FQDESV (reference sequence). The V end lost 1 base, the J end lost 15 bases, and 13 bases lay between the germline ends. There are 12 residues in the CDR3. The CDR3 protein is CASSLGSQVPFF. The DNA for the CDR3 is TGTGCCAGCAGCTTAGGGTCGCAGGTGCCGTTCTTC.

The gene calls are TRBV16 and TRBJ1-6; perhaps TRBD1 as D (6 bases). The CDR3 is 16 amino acids. Trimming took 0 bases from V and 9 from J, leaving 15 bases between them. CDR1 KGHSY and CDR2 FQNENV come from the germline V gene. The CDR3 sequence is CASSQSTGRFSSPLHF. CDR3 coding DNA: TGTGCCAGCAGCCAATCAACAGGGCGGTTTAGTTCACCCCTCCACTTT.

The CDR3 nucleotides read TGCGCCAGCAGACTCGGGACAGCACAACACACCTCCTACGAGTGGAGGCCGAACGAGCAGTACTTC. Translation gives CASRLGTAQHTSYEWRPNEQYF. J is TRBJ2-7 and V is TRBV5-1; 7 bases are shared with TRBD1. V lost 5 bases and J lost 5; bases outside the gene matches: 34. Germline V gene lookup returns CDR1 SGHRS and CDR2 YFSETQ. The CDR3 is 22 amino acids.

The chain combines TRBV27 with TRBJ2-6; 7 bases fit TRBD1. CDR1 is MNHEY and CDR2 is SMNVEV in the germline V gene (reference sequence). V gave up 2 bases and J gave up 3 bases; unmatched junction bases: 19. There are 21 residues in the CDR3. The CDR3 region has the DNA TGTGCCAGCAGTTTAGGGTGGAGAGGGGGCACCCTCACTGGTGGGGCCAACGTCCTGACTTTC. Protein: CASSLGWRGGTLTGGANVLTF. The variable domain in full, with the rest retrieved from reference TRBV27 and TRBJ2-6, is EAQVTQNPRYLITVTGKKLTVTCSQNMNHEYMSWYRQDPGLGLRQIYYSMNVEVTDKGDVPEGYKVSRKEKRNFPLILESPSPNQTSLYFCASSLGWRGGTLTGGANVLTFGAGSRLTVL.

The chain employs TRBV4-3 and TRBJ2-2, with 7 bases aligning to TRBD1. The CDR3 consists of 14 residues. Looked up from germline, CDR1 is LGHNA and CDR2 is YSLEER. The ends lost 5 bases at V and 5 bases at J; junction bases unmatched: 5. CDR3 sequence reads: CASSEYRGTGELFF. In DNA form, the CDR3 reads TGCGCCAGCAGCGAATACAGGGGTACCGGGGAGCTGTTTTTT.

This sequence joins TRBV4-1 and TRBJ1-2; D may be TRBD1 (5 bases). The V end was cut by 0 bases, the J end by 2 bases, with 10 bases between. The CDR3 has 15 residues. The germline V gene encodes CDR1 MGHRA and CDR2 YSYEKL. CDR3 loop: CASSQEGLTNYGYTF. The CDR3 DNA sequence: TGCGCCAGCAGCCAAGAGGGGCTGACCAACTATGGCTACACCTTC.

The chain uses TRBV2 and TRBJ2-1; possibly TRBD2 for D (6 bases). The CDR3 is 16 amino acids. Germline CDR1 SNHLY, CDR2 FYNNEI. Trimming pared 2 bases from V and 9 bases from J, leaving 20 bases between. The CDR3 protein is CASSETVSGVGGEQFF. Here the CDR3 DNA reads TGTGCCAGCAGTGAAACGGTGTCGGGAGTTGGGGGTGAGCAGTTCTTC. The variable domain in full, completed from reference TRBV2 and TRBJ2-1, reads EPEVTQTPSHQVTQMGQEVILRCVPISNHLYFYWYRQILGQKVEFLVSFYNNEISEKSEIFDDQFSVERPDGSNFTLKIRSTKLEDSAMYFCASSETVSGVGGEQFFGPGTRLTVL.

This chain links TRBV5-8 with TRBJ2-2; 7 positions agree with TRBD1. V dropped 2 bases and J dropped 5; count of bases not matched to a gene: 6. Looked up from germline, CDR1 is SGHTS and CDR2 is YDEGEE. CDR3 length: 15 amino acids. The CDR3 DNA reads TGTGCCAGCAGCTTCCGACAGGGTCGAACCGGGGAGCTGTTTTTT. It codes for CASSFRQGRTGELFF. Full variable domain (outside the CDR3, taken from reference TRBV5-8 and TRBJ2-2): EAGVTQSPTHLIKTRGQQATLRCSPISGHTSVYWYQQALGLGLQFLLWYDEGEERNRGNFPPRFSGRQFPNYSSELNVNALELEDSALYLCASSFRQGRTGELFFGEGSRLTVL.